This TCR beta chain comes out of a study of T-cell memory formation after mild COVID-19. Study in general: Largely donor-specific TCR clusters were found.

Study observations and caveats: In pre-infection memory, a portion of responding clones appeared, which suggested that cross-reactive memory joined. Still unconfirmed is whether the second-wave clones peaking on day 37 recognized SARS-CoV-2.

About this clonotype itself: Its antigen is as yet unknown.

Researchers used 5'RACE with constant-segment primers to make TCR alpha and TCR beta cDNA libraries that carry sample barcodes and UMIs. TCRdb passed the 5' RACE reads through MiXCR, listing each CDR3 protein once. The table includes roughly 620,000 distinct CDR3 sequences, roughly 18% detected once. CDR3 length equals 13 residues. With V trimmed by 5 bases and J by 8 bases, 7 bases remained unmatched. J is TRBJ1-2 and V is TRBV12-3 or TRBV12-4; TRBD1 agrees at 8 bases. The sequence was obtained from an adult woman who had mild COVID-19 (a few samples of this study predate the infection). Cell type and time point are not known. The sample was PBMCs or a T cell subset sorted from them (not recorded which). As DNA, the CDR3 is TGTGCCAGCAGTCACGGACAGGGAGGCGGCTACACCTTC. Translating it yields CASSHGQGGGYTF.